These 24 T cell receptor beta chains came from one sample sequenced in a study of blood T cell repertoires in COVID-19. Measured with immunoSEQ multiplex PCR; TCRdb has only the in-frame clones, and not every one. The sample shows fewer than 200,000 clones, less than 85% of them seen only once. The sequenced sample was PBMCs or T cells enriched from blood (not recorded which). The receptor source for this set is a woman between 45 and 60 years old who had recovered from COVID-19.

The rearrangement joins TRBV29-1 to TRBJ1-3; 8 nucleotides match TRBD1. The V gene end was trimmed by 4 bases and the J gene end by 4 bases; junction bases not matched to a gene: 9. The CDR3 length is 15 residues. CDR1 is SQVTM, CDR2 ANQGSEA, per germline. In DNA, the CDR3 is TGCAGCGTTGGCGCAGGGGGCTCGGTGGGAAACACCATATATTTT. Encoded protein: CSVGAGGSVGNTIYF.

The chain employs TRBV18 and TRBJ2-1; 8 nucleotides line up with TRBD2. This CDR3 has 15 amino acids. Germline trimming cut 3 bases from V and 10 bases from J; bases unmatched to any gene: 11. In germline, CDR1 is KGHSH, CDR2 LQKENI. The CDR3 region is CASSPAAGVLWEQFF. The CDR3 nucleotides are TGTGCCAGCTCACCGGCAGCGGGGGTGCTTTGGGAGCAGTTCTTC.

This clone appeared many times. CDR3 DNA sequence: TGTGCCAGCAACGACAGGGGGCAATATGGCTACACCTTC. Protein product: CASNDRGQYGYTF. The chain couples TRBV12-3 or TRBV12-4 to TRBJ1-2; 10 bases are a match to TRBD1. V dropped 7 bases and J dropped 5; count of bases not matched to a gene: 4. The CDR3 is 13 amino acids.

This chain joins TRBV4-1 and TRBJ1-2, with 9 bases fitting TRBD1. The CDR3 contains 15 residues. The germline gives CDR1 MGHRA, CDR2 YSYEKL. V lost 4 bases and J lost 7; bases outside the gene matches: 10. CDR3 coding DNA: TGCGCCAGCAGCCTCGGACCACAGGGGGCAGGTGGCTACACCTTC. This encodes CASSLGPQGAGGYTF.

This clone was observed once. J is TRBJ2-3 and V is TRBV6-2 or TRBV6-3; 9 bases fit TRBD2. The CDR3 covers 15 residues. V was clipped by 6 bases and J by 1 base; unmatched bases: 5. In germline, CDR1 is MNHEY, CDR2 SVGEGT. The CDR3 reads CASSTVAGGTDTQYF. The CDR3 region has the DNA TGTGCCAGCAGCACCGTAGCGGGAGGCACAGATACGCAGTATTTT.

The chain joins TRBV28 to TRBJ2-1, with TRBD2 identical over 10 bases. From germline, CDR1 is MDHEN and CDR2 SYDVKM. The CDR3 runs to 14 residues. V was pared by 9 bases and J by 8 bases, with 10 bases of the junction left unmatched. The CDR3 nucleotides are TGTGCCAGTATGAGCGGGGGGGTGAGCGATGAGCAGTTCTTC. Translating it yields CASMSGGVSDEQFF. Full variable domain (outside the CDR3, taken from reference TRBV28 and TRBJ2-1): DVKVTQSSRYLVKRTGEKVFLECVQDMDHENMFWYRQDPGLGLRLIYFSYDVKMKEKGDIPEGYSVSREKKERFSLILESASTNQTSMYLCASMSGGVSDEQFFGPGTRLTVL.

The rearrangement uses TRBV6-5 and TRBJ1-2, with D tentatively TRBD1 (5 bases). V lost 6 bases and J lost 7, with 18 bases in between. Germline CDR1 MNHEY, CDR2 SVGAGI. The CDR3 spans 14 residues. CDR3: CASREVRRAAGYTF. The CDR3 DNA reads TGTGCCAGCAGAGAGGTCCGCAGGGCGGCTGGCTACACCTTC.

The chain is built from TRBV24-1 and TRBJ2-5, with D perhaps TRBD1 (5 bases). Per the germline V gene, CDR1 is KGHDR and CDR2 is SFDVKD. V was cut by 3 bases and J by 7 bases, with 17 bases left in between. The CDR3 sequence is 15 residues long. The CDR3 DNA follows: TGTGCCACCAGTGATCCCCGACAGCCCCAAAGGACCCAGTACTTC. It encodes CATSDPRQPQRTQYF.

The gene calls are TRBV5-1 and TRBJ1-2, with D possibly matching TRBD1 (6 bases). CDR1 is SGHRS and CDR2 is YFSETQ in the germline V gene. The CDR3 is 15 amino acids. V was clipped by 5 bases and J by 0 bases, with 14 bases between them. CDR3 in amino acids: CASRPGQSANYGYTF. CDR3 sequence (DNA): TGCGCCAGCAGACCCGGACAGTCAGCTAACTATGGCTACACCTTC.

This chain links TRBV27 with TRBJ1-1; D perhaps matches TRBD1 (6 bases). CDR1 and CDR2 from the germline V gene are MNHEY and SMNVEV (reference sequence). The CDR3 is 15 amino acids. Trimming cost V 3 bases and J 1 base, with 12 bases left between them. The DNA for the CDR3 is TGTGCCAGCAGTTTGAACAGGGCTTCGAACACTGAAGCTTTCTTT. Its translation is CASSLNRASNTEAFF.

This chain joins TRBV28 and TRBJ1-3, with D uncertain. V gave up 6 bases and J gave up 5 bases, with 11 bases separating them. CDR1 is MDHEN and CDR2 is SYDVKM in the germline V gene. The CDR3 has 13 residues. The CDR3 DNA reads TGTGCCAGCAGCCCGACTCATAGAAACACCATATATTTT. It specifies CASSPTHRNTIYF.

V usage is TRBV4-1 and J usage is TRBJ2-3; the D gene is possibly TRBD2 (6 bases). Germline CDR1 MGHRA, CDR2 YSYEKL. The CDR3 has 13 amino acids. V lost 1 base and J 4 bases, leaving 6 bases between the germline ends. CDR3 sequence (DNA): TGCGCCAGCAGCCAAGGGGAGGCAGATACGCAGTATTTT. Translation: CASSQGEADTQYF.

J is TRBJ2-7 and V is TRBV5-4; 7 bases match TRBD1. V shed 4 bases and J 0 bases; nucleotides not matched to a gene: 10. The germline gives CDR1 SGHNT, CDR2 YYREEE (reference sequence). This CDR3 has 16 residues. DNA of the CDR3: TGTGCCAGCAGCCCCGGGACAGCACCAACCTCCTACGAGCAGTACGTC. As protein: CASSPGTAPTSYEQYV.

V and J are TRBV27 and TRBJ2-5; TRBD1 aligns across 7 bases. This CDR3 is 13 amino acids long. Germline V CDR1 and CDR2: MNHEY, SMNVEV (reference sequence). Trimming removed 4 bases from V and 4 bases from J; junction bases left unmatched: 3. CDR3 sequence (DNA): TGTGCCAGCAGTTCTCGACAGGGAGAGACCCAGTACTTC. It codes for CASSSRQGETQYF.

The chain employs TRBV7-3 and TRBJ1-6; 10 nucleotides line up with TRBD1. CDR1 is SGHTA, CDR2 FQGTGA, per germline. The CDR3 runs to 15 residues. V lost 5 bases and J lost 10; bases outside the gene matches: 8. The CDR3 protein is CASSPGDRGISPLHF. CDR3 DNA: TGTGCCAGCAGCCCCGGGGACAGGGGAATCTCACCCCTCCACTTT.

This chain joins TRBV20-1 and TRBJ2-7; TRBD1 is a possible D gene (6 bases). Trimming stripped 5 bases from V and 6 bases from J, with 11 bases between. Germline V gene lookup returns CDR1 DFQATT and CDR2 SNEGSKA (reference sequence). The length of the CDR3 is 11 residues. Here the CDR3 DNA reads TGCAGTGCTCAACAGGGTGGCGAGCAGTACGTC. Translation gives CSAQQGGEQYV.

The genes are TRBV4-1 and TRBJ2-2, with D unresolved. Trimming cost V 1 base and J 1 base, with 10 bases left between them. The CDR3 is made up of 16 amino acids. CDR1 and CDR2 from the germline V gene are MGHRA and YSYEKL. CDR3 nucleotides: TGCGCCAGCAGCCAAGTGAATAGCCTGAACACCGGGGAGCTGTTTTTT. This gives the protein CASSQVNSLNTGELFF.

The chain combines TRBV6-1 with TRBJ1-5; 7 bases are shared with TRBD1. This CDR3 comprises 13 residues. V lost 2 bases, J lost 12 bases, and 7 bases stayed unmatched. The germline V gene has CDR1 MNHNS and CDR2 SASEGT. The CDR3 here is CASSERTGVSQHF. In nucleotides, the CDR3 is TGTGCCAGCAGTGAACGTACAGGGGTTAGCCAGCATTTT.

DNA for the CDR3: TGTGCCTGGTCCCGGCGAGGCACCCCCTACAATGAGCAGTTCTTC. This gives the protein CAWSRRGTPYNEQFF. The V gene is TRBV30, the J gene TRBJ2-1; unclear D gene. The CDR3 consists of 15 residues. V dropped 5 bases and J dropped 2 bases, with 16 bases sitting between them. The germline gives CDR1 GTSNPN, CDR2 SVGIG (reference sequence).

This clone has a single count. J is TRBJ1-6 and V is TRBV6-4; 8 nucleotides align to TRBD1. The CDR3 has 14 amino acids. V gave up 3 bases and J gave up 7 bases; unmatched junction bases: 2. Germline V lookup: CDR1 MRHNA, CDR2 SNTAGT. The CDR3 bases are TGTGCCAGCAGTGAGACAGGGGACAATTCACCCCTCCACTTT. Translated, it gives CASSETGDNSPLHF.

The chain couples TRBV9 to TRBJ2-3; weak D call: TRBD2 (7 bases). Trimming shortened V by 4 bases and J by 2 bases, and 17 bases separated the two germline ends. Germline V gene data show CDR1 as SGDLS and CDR2 as YYNGEE. The CDR3 covers 16 residues. The CDR3 region is CASSPRGGFYTDTQYF. For the CDR3, the DNA is TGTGCCAGCAGCCCGAGGGGGGGCTTCTACACAGATACGCAGTATTTT.

This sequence joins TRBV7-2 and TRBJ1-4; the match to TRBD1 covers 8 bases. The germline V gene encodes CDR1 SGHTA and CDR2 FQGNSA. The CDR3 spans 14 residues. V lost 4 bases to trimming and J lost 7 bases; unmatched junction nucleotides: 5. The DNA of the CDR3 is TGTGCCAGCAGCTCCGGACAGGGTCCTGAAAAACTGTTTTTT. Translation: CASSSGQGPEKLFF.

The rearrangement uses TRBV24-1 and TRBJ2-2; 8 bases are shared with TRBD1. The CDR3 length is 14 residues. Germline V gene sequence: CDR1 KGHDR, CDR2 SFDVKD. The trim removed 8 bases at V and 8 bases at J, leaving 9 bases unmatched. As DNA, the CDR3 is TGTGCCACCAAAGGGCAGGGGGCCTCGGGGGAGCTGTTTTTT. It codes for CATKGQGASGELFF.

The chain combines TRBV24-1 with TRBJ2-5; 15 nucleotides match TRBD2. The CDR3 length is 16 residues. Germline loops: CDR1 KGHDR, CDR2 SFDVKD. J was trimmed by 6 bases and V by 4 bases; bases with no gene match: 5. DNA of the CDR3: TGTGCCACCAGTGAACGGACTAGCGGGGGGGCCAAGACCCAGTACTTC. It specifies CATSERTSGGAKTQYF.